These 20 T cell receptor beta chains originate from one sample sequenced in a study of CD8 T cells in ankylosing spondylitis. TCRdb reanalysed the 5' RACE reads using MiXCR and keeps one entry per CDR3 protein. The data contain approximately 200,000 distinct CDR3 sequences, 10% to 15% of them singletons. Sequenced: blood, either unsorted or a sorted T cell fraction (not recorded which). The receptor source for this set is a female donor with ankylosing spondylitis or in good health (not recorded which).

This clonotype appeared a few times. V usage is TRBV6-5 and J usage is TRBJ2-7, with TRBD2 matching over 7 bases. V shed 2 bases, J shed 0 bases, and the junction held 13 bases outside the gene matches. Germline CDR1 and CDR2: MNHEY and SVGAGI. The CDR3 loop spans 18 amino acids. CDR3 protein: CASSYPLGRGLTSYEQYF. The CDR3 coding sequence is TGTGCCAGCAGTTACCCTCTCGGGCGGGGACTAACCTCCTACGAGCAGTACTTC.

This clonotype was recorded many times. The V call is TRBV3-1, the J call TRBJ2-7; 7 bases align to TRBD2. The J segment lost 1 base and the V segment lost 3 bases, leaving 6 bases of the junction unmatched. The germline CDR1 and CDR2 sequences are LGHDT and YNNKEL (reference sequence). This CDR3 spans 15 amino acids. This CDR3 is CASSHRWRGSYEQYF. In DNA form, the CDR3 reads TGTGCCAGCAGCCACCGTTGGCGGGGGTCCTACGAGCAGTACTTC.

V usage is TRBV23-1 and J usage is TRBJ1-1; D is uncertain. TRBV23-1 is sorted into the ORF group, with uncertain function. The CDR3 runs 9 residues. The germline V and J ends were trimmed by 11 bases and 2 bases, with 3 bases remaining between them. CDR3 residues: CAGNTEAFF. The CDR3 DNA reads TGCGCCGGCAACACTGAAGCTTTCTTT.

This clonotype was counted at least ten times. The chain carries TRBV4-2 and TRBJ1-6, with D unclear. The germline V gene encodes CDR1 LGHNA and CDR2 YNFKEQ. V was pared by 0 bases and J by 7 bases, with 7 bases between. The CDR3 extends over 14 amino acids. The CDR3, as DNA: TGTGCCAGCAGCCAAGATATCGGCAATTCACCCCTCCACTTT. Encoded protein: CASSQDIGNSPLHF.

This clonotype was counted many times. This chain's CDR3 is CSADGQGYNEQFF. CDR3 sequence (DNA): TGCAGCGCGGATGGACAGGGTTACAATGAGCAGTTCTTC. This chain links TRBV29-1 with TRBJ2-1, with 8 bases identical to TRBD1. This CDR3 spans 13 amino acids. Germline V gene data show CDR1 as SQVTM and CDR2 as ANQGSEA. The junction had 6 bases not matched to a gene; V was cut back by 7 bases and J by 4 bases.

The chain employs TRBV6-1 and TRBJ1-1; a possible D gene is TRBD1 (5 bases). The CDR3 is 12 residues long. Trimming took 5 bases from V and 6 from J, leaving 10 bases between them. Germline CDR1 MNHNS, CDR2 SASEGT. CDR3 coding DNA: TGTGCCAGCAGTAGAGGGACGGCTGAAGCTTTCTTT. Translation: CASSRGTAEAFF.

This clonotype was observed a handful of times. The gene calls are TRBV20-1 and TRBJ2-7, with 7 positions matching TRBD1. Per the germline V gene, CDR1 is DFQATT and CDR2 is SNEGSKA (reference sequence). The V gene end was trimmed by 7 bases and the J gene end by 9 bases; junction bases not matched to a gene: 12. The CDR3 runs 12 residues. DNA of the CDR3: TGCAGTGGTTATCATAGGGGGCATGGGCAGTACTTC. This translates into CSGYHRGHGQYF.

A few counts support this clonotype. The gene calls are TRBV7-9 and TRBJ2-1; D remains unclear. Trimming left V 8 bases short and J 0 bases short, with 8 bases between. Germline V lookup: CDR1 SEHNR, CDR2 FQNEAQ (reference sequence). There are 13 residues in the CDR3. The CDR3 DNA reads TGTGCCAGCGGGATCAGCTCCTACAATGAGCAGTTCTTC. Its translation: CASGISSYNEQFF.

This clonotype was recorded many times. This chain links TRBV5-5 with TRBJ1-2, with 8 bases lining up with TRBD1. The J segment lost 6 bases and the V segment lost 2 bases, leaving 3 bases of the junction unmatched. Germline V CDR1 and CDR2: SGHKS, YYEKEE (reference sequence). The CDR3 contains 13 residues. CDR3 in amino acids: CASSFPTGDGYTF. The CDR3 DNA follows: TGTGCCAGCAGCTTCCCGACAGGGGATGGCTACACCTTC.

This clonotype has only a few counts. This chain connects TRBV27 to TRBJ2-7; perhaps TRBD1 as D (8 bases). Trimming removed 3 bases at V and 11 bases at J, with 17 bases between. Germline CDR1 reads MNHEY; CDR2 reads SMNVEV (reference sequence). This CDR3 has 13 residues. The CDR3 DNA reads TGTGCCAGCAGTTTCCAAGAACAGGGGGGGAAGTACTTC. Amino acid sequence: CASSFQEQGGKYF.

This clonotype was found a few times. The chain has TRBV5-1 and TRBJ2-5; D not resolved. Germline lookup yields CDR1 SGHRS and CDR2 YFSETQ. There are 13 residues in the CDR3. Trimming removed 3 bases at V and 5 bases at J, with 11 bases between. CDR3 region: CASSWGSVETQYF. The CDR3 DNA sequence: TGCGCCAGCAGCTGGGGTTCGGTGGAGACCCAGTACTTC.

In this sample, this clonotype turned up many times. This chain connects TRBV24-1 to TRBJ2-2; TRBD1 aligns across 8 bases. Unmatched junction bases numbered 13, after V lost 4 bases and J lost 4 bases. The germline V gene encodes CDR1 KGHDR and CDR2 SFDVKD. CDR3 length: 18 residues. The CDR3 sequence is CATSDQTGQVRSTGELFF. CDR3 bases: TGTGCCACCAGTGACCAGACGGGACAGGTGAGAAGCACCGGGGAGCTGTTTTTT.

The chain couples TRBV5-6 to TRBJ2-3; 10 nucleotides agree with TRBD2. The germline V gene has CDR1 SGHDT and CDR2 YYEEEE. V lost 4 bases, J lost 2 bases, and 7 bases stayed unmatched. The CDR3 extends over 16 amino acids. The CDR3 nucleotides are TGTGCCAGCAGCATCACCGGACTAGCGGACACAGATACGCAGTATTTT. Translated, it gives CASSITGLADTDTQYF.

CDR3 nucleotides: TGTGCCAGCAGTTACTCGAGCGGGGGCGGAACCGGGGAGCTGTTTTTT. Translation gives CASSYSSGGGTGELFF. This chain connects TRBV6-5 to TRBJ2-2; 8 bases map to TRBD2. This CDR3 is 16 amino acids long. V lost 0 bases and J lost 5; bases outside the gene matches: 5. Looked up from germline, CDR1 is MNHEY and CDR2 is SVGAGI.

This clonotype has more than one count but fewer than ten. The gene calls are TRBV7-3 and TRBJ2-7, with TRBD2 identical over 7 bases. The J segment lost 0 bases and the V segment lost 2 bases, leaving 4 bases of the junction unmatched. The CDR3 consists of 15 residues. Germline CDR1 and CDR2: SGHTA and FQGTGA. The CDR3 loop reads CASSLFGGSSYEQYF. CDR3 nucleotide sequence: TGTGCCAGCAGCTTATTTGGCGGGAGCTCCTACGAGCAGTACTTC. The whole variable domain, remainder taken from reference TRBV7-3 and TRBJ2-7, is GAGVSQTPSNKVTEKGKYVELRCDPISGHTALYWYRQSLGQGPEFLIYFQGTGAADDSGLPNDRFFAVRPEGSVSTLKIQRTERGDSAVYLCASSLFGGSSYEQYFGPGTRLTVT.

This clonotype was observed many times. The genes are TRBV4-3 and TRBJ2-1; 11 nucleotides match TRBD2. Germline CDR1 LGHNA, CDR2 YSLEER. J was trimmed by 12 bases and V by 0 bases; bases with no gene match: 13. This CDR3 is 17 amino acids long. The CDR3 DNA reads as TGCGCCAGCAGCCAAGATTCCACCGGGACTAGCGGCAGATTGCAGTTCTTC. Amino acids: CASSQDSTGTSGRLQFF.

Regarding this clonotype: This sequence may be a read error, since a much larger clone differs from it by one base. The chain recombines TRBV20-1 with TRBJ2-1; 12 nucleotides line up with TRBD1. The germline CDR1 and CDR2 sequences are DFQATT and SNEGSKA (reference sequence). There are 18 residues in the CDR3. Trimming at V came to 2 bases and at J to 2 bases, leaving 10 bases not matched to a gene. CDR3 bases: TGCAGTGCTAGAAGGGGACAGGGGGCGCAGCGGCCCTACAATGAGCAGTTCTTC. Its protein product is CSARRGQGAQRPYNEQFF.

This clonotype was seen many times. V is TRBV12-3 or TRBV12-4 and J is TRBJ2-5; D is undetermined. CDR3 length: 11 residues. With 7 bases removed from V and 2 bases from J, the gap between germline ends came to 5 bases. CDR3 nucleotides: TGTGCCAGCAAGCATCAAGAGACCCAGTACTTC. Translating it yields CASKHQETQYF.

The chain uses TRBV24-1 and TRBJ2-6; D perhaps matches TRBD1 (6 bases). Germline CDR1 reads KGHDR; CDR2 reads SFDVKD. There are 16 residues in the CDR3. V was pared by 4 bases and J by 0 bases, with 9 bases between. Here the CDR3 reads CATSEYRASGANVLTF. The CDR3, as DNA: TGTGCCACCAGTGAGTACAGGGCCTCTGGGGCCAACGTCCTGACTTTC.

This clonotype has a handful of counts. The chain has TRBV12-5 and TRBJ2-2; no clear D gene. V shed 6 bases and J shed 7 bases, with 15 bases lying between them. The length of the CDR3 is 14 residues. The germline V gene encodes CDR1 LGHNT and CDR2 FRNRAP. The DNA for the CDR3 is TGTGCTAGTGGCACTGACGTGGAGTACGGGGAGCTGTTTTTT. This translates into CASGTDVEYGELFF.